This TCR beta chain was profiled in a study of brain metastases from non-small cell lung cancer. As for this clone: Its antigen is currently unknown.

CDR3 size: 14 residues. Trimming shortened V by 1 base and J by 4 bases, and 8 bases separated the two germline ends. From germline, CDR1 is SGHRS and CDR2 YFSETQ. The protocol was immunoSEQ multiplex PCR, while the TCRdb copy is restricted to in-frame clones and leaves out a portion. The data show roughly 14,000 clones, around four fifths seen once. Notes on the study in general: T-cell clones appeared expanded in approximately 64% of brain metastases relative to matched primary tumors. Fewer infiltrating T cells were found in brain metastases than primaries.

This receptor was taken from a donor aged 40 or older with non-small cell lung cancer. Sequenced sample: primary lung tumor tissue. J is TRBJ2-2 and V is TRBV5-1; possible D gene TRBD1, 5 bases. As DNA, the CDR3 is TGCGCCAGCAGCTTGATACAGGTCACCGGGGAGCTGTTTTTT. Translated: CASSLIQVTGELFF.